These 24 T cell receptor beta chains share one sample of origin, sequenced in a study of human T cells and chemical hapten exposure. Time point described: patch test 1, 2 weeks after DPC sensitization. Documented treatment: therapeutic diphenylcyclopropenone sensitization with weekly scalp DPC. TCRdb called the RACE reads again in MiXCR, with one record for every CDR3 protein. The top ten clones hold approximately 0.92% of a sample with about 120,000 distinct CDR3 sequences, approximately 15% of them seen once. Sample: whole blood, taken in connection with sensitization to the hapten diphenylcyclopropenone (DPC). The receptors originated from a man aged 18-30 years with alopecia areata. Some clones in this sample may be carry-over from other donors' samples.

This clonotype was seen a single time. The chain recombines TRBV28 with TRBJ2-5, with no clear D. Germline-derived CDR1 and CDR2 are MDHEN and SYDVKM. V was clipped by 8 bases and J by 8 bases, with 12 bases between them. The length of the CDR3 is 11 residues. The CDR3 spells CASGYERTQYF. The CDR3 DNA reads as TGTGCCAGCGGATATGAGCGTACCCAGTACTTC.

This clonotype appeared a few times. This rearrangement joins TRBV11-2 to TRBJ1-3; maybe TRBD1 (5 bases). The V end was cut by 1 base, the J end by 0 bases, with 7 bases between. Germline CDR1 and CDR2: SGHAT and FQNNGV. The CDR3 runs 15 residues. CDR3 residues: CASSLGQSSGNTIYF. The CDR3 nucleotides read TGTGCCAGCAGCTTAGGACAGAGCTCTGGAAACACCATATATTTT.

This clonotype was detected only a few times. The chain has TRBV21-1 and TRBJ2-7. TRBV21-1 is assigned pseudogene status. The CDR3 runs to 11 residues. The CDR3 coding sequence is TGTGCCAGTAGCGATACCTACGAGCAGTACGTC. Amino acids: CASSDTYEQYV.

This chain links TRBV19 with TRBJ1-1, with TRBD1 matching over 8 bases. The trim removed 7 bases at V and 1 base at J, leaving 8 bases unmatched. Germline V gene sequence: CDR1 LNHDA, CDR2 SQIVND (reference sequence). This CDR3 is built from 15 residues. For the CDR3, the DNA is TGTGCCAGTACCGACCCAGGGGGCTCGAACACTGAAGCTTTCTTT. This gives the protein CASTDPGGSNTEAFF.

This clonotype has only a few counts. The chain is built from TRBV5-1 and TRBJ1-6, with 11 bases aligning to TRBD1. The CDR3 is made up of 17 amino acids. Germline V gene sequence: CDR1 SGHRS, CDR2 YFSETQ. Germline trimming cut 4 bases from V and 0 bases from J; bases unmatched to any gene: 3. CDR3 in DNA: TGCGCCAGCAGCCTAGGGACAGGGGGCTCCTATAATTCACCCCTCCACTTT. It codes for CASSLGTGGSYNSPLHF.

Regarding this clonotype: Because the CDR3 is missing its conserved closing phenylalanine or tryptophan, this is likely a read error. The rearrangement links TRBV7-9 to TRBJ1-2; D uncertain. This CDR3 is 13 amino acids long. Trimming removed 3 bases at V and 4 bases at J, with 9 bases between. Germline lookup yields CDR1 SEHNR and CDR2 FQNEAQ (reference sequence). In DNA form, the CDR3 reads TGTGCCAGCAGCTTTGACGGATCCTATGGCTACACCTCC. Its translation is CASSFDGSYGYTS.

This sequence joins TRBV28 and TRBJ1-2; 7 positions agree with TRBD1. CDR1 MDHEN and CDR2 SYDVKM come from the germline V gene. J gave up 3 bases and V 10 bases, and 5 bases lay outside the gene matches. CDR3 length: 12 residues. This CDR3 reads CATVGQYYGYTF. CDR3 DNA: TGTGCCACCGTGGGACAGTACTATGGCTACACCTTC.

The sample holds a few counts of this clonotype. The chain couples TRBV5-5 to TRBJ2-2; 8 bases match TRBD1. The CDR3 loop spans 16 amino acids. The ends lost 4 bases at V and 5 bases at J; junction bases unmatched: 10. Germline V gene data show CDR1 as SGHKS and CDR2 as YYEKEE (reference sequence). This CDR3 is CASSPKTGVETGELFF. CDR3 coding DNA: TGTGCCAGCAGCCCGAAGACAGGGGTAGAGACCGGGGAGCTGTTTTTT.

Many counts were recorded for this clonotype. This rearrangement joins TRBV3-1 to TRBJ1-1; D gene uncertain. The CDR3 is 13 residues long. Trimming shortened V by 4 bases and J by 3 bases, and 9 bases separated the two germline ends. CDR1 is LGHDT, CDR2 YNNKEL, per germline (reference sequence). In nucleotides, the CDR3 is TGTGCCAGCAGCCCGGAAGGATACACTGAAGCTTTCTTT. Translation: CASSPEGYTEAFF.

The genes are TRBV7-2 and TRBJ2-3, with D unclear. Trimming shortened V by 7 bases and J by 5 bases, and 19 bases separated the two germline ends. Germline V gives CDR1 SGHTA, CDR2 FQGNSA. The CDR3 is 15 amino acids. The CDR3 is CASISGPNALDTQYF. CDR3 DNA: TGTGCCAGCATATCAGGCCCAAATGCGCTAGATACGCAGTATTTT.

This clonotype was seen a handful of times. CDR3: CASSFRDHPNTGELFF. CDR3 nucleotides: TGTGCCAGCAGTTTTAGGGACCACCCAAACACCGGGGAGCTGTTTTTT. This sequence joins TRBV28 and TRBJ2-2; D may be TRBD1 or TRBD2 (5 bases each). With 3 bases removed from V and 2 bases from J, the gap between germline ends came to 13 bases. From germline, CDR1 is MDHEN and CDR2 SYDVKM. The CDR3 loop spans 16 amino acids.

This clonotype has a handful of counts. This chain connects TRBV10-3 to TRBJ2-3, with a possible D match to TRBD2 (6 bases). The V gene's germline CDR1 is ENHRY and CDR2 SYGVKD. CDR3 length equals 13 residues. Deletions cut 7 bases from V and 0 bases from J, with 8 bases between. CDR3: CAIMGTSTDTQYF. As DNA, the CDR3 is TGTGCCATCATGGGGACTAGCACAGATACGCAGTATTTT.

This clonotype has ten or more counts. V gene TRBV19 combines with J gene TRBJ2-7; D may correspond to TRBD1 or TRBD2 (5 bases each). CDR3 length: 13 residues. Germline CDR1 LNHDA, CDR2 SQIVND (reference sequence). V was cut by 4 bases and J by 7 bases, with 14 bases left in between. CDR3 residues: CASSTGDQDEQYV. As DNA, the CDR3 is TGTGCCAGTAGTACCGGGGACCAGGATGAGCAGTACGTC.

The chain couples TRBV5-1 to TRBJ2-1; TRBD1 might be the D (6 bases). V was cut by 0 bases and J by 2 bases, with 12 bases left in between. This CDR3 is 16 amino acids long. CDR1 and CDR2 from the germline V gene are SGHRS and YFSETQ. For the CDR3, the DNA is TGCGCCAGCAGCTTGGCGATGGCAGGGGCCTACAATGAGCAGTTCTTC. It is translated as CASSLAMAGAYNEQFF.

This clonotype was observed at least ten times. Here the CDR3 reads CSASRDRGSPLHF. The CDR3 DNA is TGCAGCGCCTCCCGGGACAGGGGTTCACCCCTCCACTTT. The chain employs TRBV29-1 and TRBJ1-6, with 10 nucleotides matching TRBD1. Germline CDR1 and CDR2: SQVTM and ANQGSEA. The CDR3 loop spans 13 amino acids. With V trimmed by 7 bases and J by 9 bases, 6 bases remained unmatched.

The chain joins TRBV9 to TRBJ1-1; no definite D call. The V end lost 0 bases, the J end lost 3 bases, and 9 bases lay between the germline ends. The CDR3 extends over 14 amino acids. Looked up from germline, CDR1 is SGDLS and CDR2 is YYNGEE. Written as DNA, the CDR3 is TGTGCCAGCAGCGTAGCTAAGGCGGACACTGAAGCTTTCTTT. This gives the protein CASSVAKADTEAFF.

This clonotype was observed a few times. This rearrangement joins TRBV7-9 to TRBJ1-5; D is uncertain. The CDR3 sequence is 17 residues long. CDR1 SEHNR and CDR2 FQNEAQ come from the germline V gene (reference sequence). V lost 1 base and J lost 2, with 15 bases in between. CDR3: CASSLVAGGAGNQPQHF. CDR3 in DNA: TGTGCCAGCAGCTTAGTTGCAGGAGGCGCGGGCAATCAGCCCCAGCATTTT.

The rearrangement joins TRBV29-1 to TRBJ2-7; D possibly corresponds to TRBD2 (6 bases). The CDR3 totals 14 residues. Trimming left V 2 bases short and J 3 bases short, with 14 bases between. Per the germline V gene, CDR1 is SQVTM and CDR2 is ANQGSEA. DNA for the CDR3: TGCAGCGTTGAAACCGCGGGAACGCGCTACGAGCAGTACTTC. Translated, it gives CSVETAGTRYEQYF.

The rearrangement joins TRBV4-2 to TRBJ1-4; 7 bases are shared with TRBD1. The junction had 4 bases not matched to a gene; V was cut back by 0 bases and J by 0 bases. The CDR3 has 17 amino acids. Germline CDR1 and CDR2: LGHNA and YNFKEQ. CDR3 DNA: TGTGCCAGCAGCCAAGATCTTGGACAGGCAACTAATGAAAAACTGTTTTTT. It is translated as CASSQDLGQATNEKLFF.

V and J are TRBV12-3 or TRBV12-4 and TRBJ2-3, with D unclear. Trimming left V 3 bases short and J 2 bases short, with 12 bases between. CDR3 length equals 15 residues. The CDR3 protein is CASSFGSRSTDTQYF. The DNA for the CDR3 is TGTGCCAGCAGTTTTGGCAGTAGGTCCACAGATACGCAGTATTTT.

This chain links TRBV7-9 with TRBJ2-3; unclear D gene. The CDR3 covers 14 residues. Germline lookup yields CDR1 SEHNR and CDR2 FQNEAQ (reference sequence). V was clipped by 1 base and J by 0 bases, with 5 bases between them. As DNA, the CDR3 is TGTGCCAGCAGCTTAGACGCTAGCACAGATACGCAGTATTTT. Translated, it gives CASSLDASTDTQYF.

This clonotype was observed many times. The rearrangement links TRBV7-3 to TRBJ2-1, with TRBD2 matching over 9 bases. The CDR3 contains 15 residues. V lost 3 bases, J lost 3 bases, and 3 bases stayed unmatched. Germline values: CDR1 SGHTA, CDR2 FQGTGA. The CDR3 region is CASSLVSGGYNEQFF. In nucleotides, the CDR3 is TGTGCCAGCAGCTTGGTTAGCGGGGGCTACAATGAGCAGTTCTTC.

Only a few counts were recorded for this clonotype. This chain links TRBV7-9 with TRBJ1-1; maybe TRBD1 (5 bases). The CDR3 consists of 11 residues. Trimming took off 7 bases at V and 4 bases at J, with 7 bases between the two ends. The V gene's germline CDR1 is SEHNR and CDR2 FQNEAQ (reference sequence). CDR3 region: CASTGSTEAFF. CDR3 nucleotide sequence: TGTGCCAGCACAGGGTCCACTGAAGCTTTCTTT.

The rearrangement links TRBV28 to TRBJ1-6, with 9 nucleotides matching TRBD1. This CDR3 is 16 amino acids long. CDR1 is MDHEN and CDR2 is SYDVKM in the germline V gene. With 2 bases clipped from V and 7 bases from J, the junction kept 6 bases outside the gene matches. CDR3 loop: CASSLVPGTGNSPLHF. The CDR3 coding sequence is TGTGCCAGCAGTTTAGTCCCGGGGACAGGGAATTCACCCCTCCACTTT.